Described below is a single T cell receptor beta chain sequence and its context. The data were obtained in a study of blood T cell repertoires in COVID-19. Overall study context: Samples of COVID-19 (acute and convalescent) were obtained from the United States, Italy and Spain. T cells, B-cell-depleted T cells, or PBMCs provided the cDNA or gDNA that served as material.

From germline, CDR1 is LGHNA and CDR2 YNFKEQ. Trimming removed 3 bases from V and 7 bases from J, with 12 bases in between. The length of the CDR3 is 14 residues. Per the original methods: Amplification with reference gene primers provided the estimates of nucleated cell counts. TCRdb's copy holds only in-frame clones and misses some; the assay was immunoSEQ multiplex PCR. From that table come the V and J calls and clone size; the DNA was used to work out D and trimming. Altogether roughly 150,000 clones are present, 75% to 85% being singletons, with the ten largest covering under 0.75%. This chain links TRBV4-2 with TRBJ2-2, with D unclear. Sequenced input: peripheral blood. This TCR came from a man in his 60s with acute or convalescent COVID-19. The CDR3 coding sequence is TGTGCCAGCAGCCACCCCGCCGCGGTCGGGGAGCTGTTTTTT. As protein: CASSHPAAVGELFF.